The 18 T cell receptor beta chains in this list originate from one sample, sequenced in a study of T cells after posttransplantation cyclophosphamide. Assay used: immunoSEQ multiplex PCR; TCRdb lists only in-frame clones, some missing. The sample holds roughly 6,600 clones, 95% to 98% seen once. The specimen was naive CD8+ T cells sorted from PBMCs. Every receptor here comes from a woman aged 30 to 39 in good health and a related stem cell transplant donor.

DNA for the CDR3: TGTGCCAGCAGTTTAGCTTCGTCCGGGGACTATGGCTACACCTTC. Residues: CASSLASSGDYGYTF. The chain employs TRBV27 and TRBJ1-2; no clear D. This CDR3 is built from 15 residues. Germline V gene lookup returns CDR1 MNHEY and CDR2 SMNVEV (reference sequence). V shed 2 bases and J shed 3 bases, with 13 bases lying between them.

The rearrangement joins TRBV7-9 to TRBJ1-1; D is ambiguous. The CDR3 runs to 15 residues. The V gene lost 0 bases and the J gene lost 7 bases, with 15 bases spanning the gap. Germline CDR1 SEHNR, CDR2 FQNEAQ (reference sequence). CDR3: CASSLATLYGGEAFF. CDR3 coding DNA: TGTGCCAGCAGCTTAGCTACCCTGTATGGAGGTGAAGCTTTCTTT.

The chain carries TRBV6-1 and TRBJ2-7; D perhaps matches TRBD2 (5 bases). Trimming left V 5 bases short and J 0 bases short, with 11 bases between. The length of the CDR3 is 14 residues. Germline assignment: CDR1 MNHNS and CDR2 SASEGT. CDR3 sequence: CASSNGIYSYEQYF. CDR3 DNA sequence: TGTGCCAGCAGTAACGGGATCTACTCCTACGAGCAGTACTTC.

The chain joins TRBV7-2 to TRBJ2-2; 8 nucleotides align to TRBD1. This CDR3 is 16 amino acids long. Germline V gene data show CDR1 as SGHTA and CDR2 as FQGNSA. The junction had 9 bases not matched to a gene; V was cut back by 5 bases and J by 4 bases. CDR3 nucleotides: TGTGCCAGCAGCGTGGCAGGGGGCGCGGGCACCGGGGAGCTGTTTTTT. It yields the protein CASSVAGGAGTGELFF.

This clone was seen a single time. The chain employs TRBV7-9 and TRBJ2-7; weak D call: TRBD1 (6 bases). In germline, CDR1 is SEHNR, CDR2 FQNEAQ (reference sequence). The ends were cut back, 1 base at V and 0 bases at J, with 7 bases in the middle. The CDR3 covers 14 residues. CDR3 DNA: TGTGCCAGCAGCTTAGACAGGGTCTCCTACGAGCAGTACTTC. Translation: CASSLDRVSYEQYF.

The rearrangement joins TRBV5-6 to TRBJ2-7; a possible D gene is TRBD1 (6 bases). Per germline, CDR1 SGHDT and CDR2 YYEEEE. CDR3 size: 12 residues. V lost 4 bases and J 5 bases, leaving 10 bases between the germline ends. The CDR3 DNA follows: TGTGCCAGCAGCAACACAGGGCACGAGCAGTACTTC. Encoded protein: CASSNTGHEQYF.

This chain's CDR3 is CASSFSGANEQFF. CDR3 nucleotide sequence: TGTGCCAGCAGCTTCAGCGGGGCCAATGAGCAGTTCTTC. V is TRBV7-2 and J is TRBJ2-1; 7 bases line up with TRBD2. Germline lookup yields CDR1 SGHTA and CDR2 FQGNSA. The CDR3 spans 13 residues. V shed 3 bases and J 6 bases; nucleotides not matched to a gene: 2.

V is TRBV9 and J is TRBJ2-7, with 9 bases that match TRBD1. Germline V gene lookup returns CDR1 SGDLS and CDR2 YYNGEE. The CDR3 consists of 15 residues. V shed 4 bases, J shed 2 bases, and the junction held 7 bases outside the gene matches. This CDR3 is CASSKTGTGTYEQYF. In nucleotides, the CDR3 is TGTGCCAGCAGCAAAACCGGGACAGGGACCTACGAGCAGTACTTC.

The gene calls are TRBV28 and TRBJ2-5; D gene ambiguous. The DNA end is a closer match to TRBJ2-7, so the J assignment may be wrong. Germline CDR1 reads MDHEN; CDR2 reads SYDVKM. The CDR3 length is 15 residues. DNA of the CDR3: TGTGCCAGCAGTTTATACCGATACTCCCCCTACGAGCAGTACTTC. It yields the protein CASSLYRYSPYEQYF.

The chain recombines TRBV5-1 with TRBJ2-7, with 12 positions matching TRBD1. The V and J ends lost 4 bases and 2 bases, in that order; junction bases with no gene match: 4. This CDR3 has 15 amino acids. The germline V gene encodes CDR1 SGHRS and CDR2 YFSETQ. CDR3 bases: TGCGCCAGCAGCGACGGGACAGGGGGCGCCTACGAGCAGTACTTC. This codes for CASSDGTGGAYEQYF.

The chain is built from TRBV5-6 and TRBJ2-5; no clear D gene. The DNA end is a closer match to TRBJ2-7, so the J assignment may be wrong. Germline lookup yields CDR1 SGHDT and CDR2 YYEEEE. This CDR3 spans 14 amino acids. The CDR3 sequence is CASSLLLNHYEQYF. The CDR3 region has the DNA TGTGCCAGCAGCTTGCTCTTGAATCACTACGAGCAGTACTTC.

The chain recombines TRBV6-1 with TRBJ2-1; the match to TRBD1 covers 8 bases. Looked up from germline, CDR1 is MNHNS and CDR2 is SASEGT. CDR3 length: 15 amino acids. J lost 1 base, V lost 4 bases, and 3 bases had no gene match. CDR3 in DNA: TGTGCCAGCAGTGGGACAGGGACGTCCTACAATGAGCAGTTCTTC. Translation: CASSGTGTSYNEQFF.

This chain connects TRBV7-3 to TRBJ2-1, with 8 bases fitting TRBD2. CDR1 and CDR2 (germline): SGHTA, FQGTGA. V shed 0 bases, J shed 6 bases, and the junction held 4 bases outside the gene matches. The CDR3 consists of 15 residues. This CDR3 is CASSLTGGGFNEQFF. The DNA of the CDR3 is TGTGCCAGCAGCTTAACGGGCGGGGGGTTCAATGAGCAGTTCTTC.

The chain recombines TRBV5-4 with TRBJ1-2; TRBD1 aligns across 9 bases. The ends lost 4 bases at V and 0 bases at J; junction bases unmatched: 10. Germline lookup yields CDR1 SGHNT and CDR2 YYREEE (reference sequence). CDR3 size: 17 residues. DNA for the CDR3: TGTGCCAGCAGCCCCCGGGACAGGGATTCCACTAACTATGGCTACACCTTC. Translated, it gives CASSPRDRDSTNYGYTF.

This rearrangement joins TRBV7-9 to TRBJ2-3; 10 positions agree with TRBD1. The CDR3 sequence is 16 residues long. CDR1 is SEHNR and CDR2 is FQNEAQ in the germline V gene (reference sequence). V dropped 3 bases and J dropped 4; count of bases not matched to a gene: 7. The CDR3 protein is CASSFDGTGAADTQYF. As DNA, the CDR3 is TGTGCCAGCAGCTTCGATGGGACAGGGGCAGCAGATACGCAGTATTTT.

This chain uses TRBV5-3 with TRBJ2-7, with D maybe TRBD1 (5 bases). TRBV5-3 is an open reading frame, and its role is uncertain. V lost 10 bases, J lost 1 base, and 12 bases lay in between. This CDR3 contains 12 residues. CDR3 amino acids: CAPPAGSYEQYF. In DNA form, the CDR3 reads TGTGCCCCACCCGCAGGGTCCTACGAGCAGTACTTC.

This rearrangement joins TRBV27 to TRBJ1-1; unclear D gene. Trimming pared 4 bases from V and 2 bases from J, leaving 8 bases between. Germline CDR1 is MNHEY and CDR2 is SMNVEV (reference sequence). The CDR3 length is 13 residues. This chain's CDR3 is CASSSPINTEAFF. The CDR3 DNA sequence: TGTGCCAGCAGTTCCCCTATCAACACTGAAGCTTTCTTT.

This rearrangement joins TRBV4-3 to TRBJ1-2, with unresolved D. CDR3 length: 15 amino acids. Germline CDR1 is LGHNA and CDR2 is YSLEER. Trimming removed 0 bases at V and 4 bases at J, with 12 bases between. CDR3 DNA sequence: TGCGCCAGCAGCCAAGATTCAGACATCGGCTATGGCTACACCTTC. Residues: CASSQDSDIGYGYTF.